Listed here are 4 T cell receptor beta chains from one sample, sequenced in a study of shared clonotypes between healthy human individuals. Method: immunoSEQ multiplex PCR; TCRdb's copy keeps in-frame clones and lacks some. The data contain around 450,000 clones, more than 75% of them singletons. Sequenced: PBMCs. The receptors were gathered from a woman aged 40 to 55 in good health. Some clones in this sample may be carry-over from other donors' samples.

CDR3 residues: CASSLGRETQYF. CDR3 DNA sequence: TGTGCCAGCAGCTTAGGGCGGGAGACCCAGTACTTC. The chain uses TRBV7-8 and TRBJ2-5, with D hard to call. Germline V gives CDR1 SGHVS, CDR2 FQNEAQ. Between the trimmed V and J ends, which lost 1 base and 5 bases, there was a span of 5 bases. The CDR3 covers 12 residues.

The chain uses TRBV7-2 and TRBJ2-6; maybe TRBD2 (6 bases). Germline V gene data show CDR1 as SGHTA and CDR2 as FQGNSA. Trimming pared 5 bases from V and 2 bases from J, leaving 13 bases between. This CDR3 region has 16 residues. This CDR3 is CASSSWTGAGANVLTF. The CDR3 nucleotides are TGTGCCAGCAGCAGCTGGACGGGGGCTGGGGCCAACGTCCTGACTTTC.

CDR3 DNA sequence: TGCGCCAGCAGTGGTCGACAGGGAATGTCAGATACGCAGTATTTT. Translation: CASSGRQGMSDTQYF. V gene TRBV10-1 combines with J gene TRBJ2-3; 7 bases agree with TRBD1. The CDR3 covers 15 residues. Per the germline V gene, CDR1 is WNHNN and CDR2 is SYGVQD (reference sequence). J was trimmed by 4 bases and V by 4 bases; bases with no gene match: 8.

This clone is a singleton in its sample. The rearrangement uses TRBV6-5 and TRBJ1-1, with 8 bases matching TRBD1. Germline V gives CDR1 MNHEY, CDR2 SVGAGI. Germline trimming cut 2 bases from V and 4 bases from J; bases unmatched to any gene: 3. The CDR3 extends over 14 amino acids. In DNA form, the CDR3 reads TGTGCCAGCAGTTACGACAGGGGTTCCACTGAAGCTTTCTTT. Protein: CASSYDRGSTEAFF.